What follows are 15 T cell receptor beta chains derived from one specimen sequenced in a study of Graves' ophthalmopathy and Graves' hyperthyroidism. Amplified material comprised TCR beta CDR3 regions derived from RNA transcripts. An initial RT-PCR round employing HTBI primers preceded a second-round multiplex PCR. TCRdb redid the calling of the multiplex PCR reads with MiXCR, one entry per CDR3 protein. The sample shows about 1.1 million distinct CDR3 sequences, roughly two fifths of them seen only once. Input material: peripheral blood or thyroid tissue (not recorded which). These receptors all stem from an adult man with Graves' hyperthyroidism.

This clonotype was found once. This sequence joins TRBV29-1 and TRBJ1-2; tentatively, D is TRBD1 (6 bases). Germline CDR1 is SQVTM and CDR2 is ANQGSEA. The V end lost 6 bases, the J end lost 6 bases, and 20 bases lay between the germline ends. CDR3 length equals 14 residues. As DNA, the CDR3 is TGCAGCGTCCGGGGTGGGGGGGGGCTTCATGGCTACACCTTC. Translation: CSVRGGGGLHGYTF. Complete variable domain (other parts from reference TRBV29-1 and TRBJ1-2): SAVISQKPSRDICQRGTSLTIQCQVDSQVTMMFWYRQQPGQSLTLIATANQGSEATYESGFVIDKFPISRPNLTFSTLTVSNMSPEDSSIYLCSVRGGGGLHGYTFGSGTRLTVV.

This chain connects TRBV7-9 to TRBJ2-5; maybe TRBD2 (5 bases). This CDR3 is built from 12 residues. From germline, CDR1 is SEHNR and CDR2 FQNEAQ (reference sequence). Trimming stripped 3 bases from V and 9 bases from J, with 11 bases between. As DNA, the CDR3 is TGTGCCAGCAGCTTTATGTTGGGAGCCCAGTACTTC. The encoded protein is CASSFMLGAQYF.

V is TRBV12-3 or TRBV12-4 and J is TRBJ1-6; D is unresolved. The CDR3 consists of 16 residues. The V end lost 3 bases, the J end lost 8 bases, and 17 bases lay between the germline ends. CDR3 residues: CASSFLVLEVDSPLHF. CDR3 bases: TGTGCCAGCAGTTTTTTGGTGCTGGAGGTGGATTCACCCCTCCACTTT.

V gene TRBV7-9 combines with J gene TRBJ2-7, with D unclear. Germline CDR1 SEHNR, CDR2 FQNEAQ (reference sequence). The CDR3 is made up of 14 amino acids. V shed 6 bases and J shed 0 bases, with 12 bases lying between them. In DNA form, the CDR3 reads TGTGCCAGCAGTTTGTATATGCACTCCTACGAGCAGTACTTC. Protein: CASSLYMHSYEQYF.

The rearrangement uses TRBV7-2 and TRBJ1-2; perhaps TRBD1 as D (6 bases). The CDR3 consists of 16 residues. Germline-derived CDR1 and CDR2 are SGHTA and FQGNSA. The CDR3 sequence: CARASWTENLNYGYTF. In nucleotides, the CDR3 is TGTGCTAGAGCTTCCTGGACAGAAAATCTTAACTATGGCTACACCTTC.

The table lists this clonotype with many counts. V gene TRBV10-3 combines with J gene TRBJ2-2; a weak D match, TRBD1 (6 bases). This CDR3 has 17 amino acids. Trimming shortened V by 3 bases and J by 3 bases, and 17 bases separated the two germline ends. Per germline, CDR1 ENHRY and CDR2 SYGVKD. The CDR3 DNA sequence: TGTGCCATCAGTGAAGTTGTAGTGGACAGCTACACCGGGGAGCTGTTTTTT. This encodes CAISEVVVDSYTGELFF.

The V and J genes are TRBV12-3 or TRBV12-4 and TRBJ2-7, with 8 bases aligning to TRBD2. The J segment lost 0 bases and the V segment lost 2 bases, leaving 9 bases of the junction unmatched. The CDR3 is 17 residues long. CDR3 coding DNA: TGTGCCAGCAGTTTAAGACGCCTAGCGGGCGTCTCCTACGAGCAGTACTTC. This gives the protein CASSLRRLAGVSYEQYF.

The chain carries TRBV6-1 and TRBJ1-5; D gene unclear. The CDR3 runs to 13 residues. V lost 6 bases to trimming and J lost 11 bases, with 17 bases between them. The germline V gene encodes CDR1 MNHNS and CDR2 SASEGT. The CDR3 protein is CASRRYERETQHF. The DNA for the CDR3 is TGTGCCAGCAGACGCTATGAGAGAGAGACCCAGCATTTT.

This clonotype was detected once. A single base separates this from a much larger clone, so it may be a read error. The final CDR3 position lacks the conserved phenylalanine or tryptophan, pointing to a likely read error. The chain combines TRBV7-2 with TRBJ2-5, with TRBD2 as a possible D gene (5 bases). V lost 1 base and J 2 bases, leaving 14 bases between the germline ends. CDR1 is SGHTA and CDR2 is FQGNSA in the germline V gene. CDR3 size: 16 residues. CDR3 region: CASSLVPGKGQETQYL. As DNA, the CDR3 is TGTGCCAGCAGCTTAGTGCCGGGAAAGGGACAAGAGACCCAGTACTTA.

Concerning this clonotype: Compared with germline, one end of the junction differs, possibly owing to a read error. The rearrangement links TRBV4-3 to TRBJ1-2; the D gene is possibly TRBD1 (5 bases). The CDR3 length is 16 residues. CDR1 LGHNA and CDR2 YSLEER come from the germline V gene. The CDR3 region is CASSQDLQVSGHGHTF. The CDR3 DNA sequence: TGCGCCAGCAGCCAAGATCTTCAGGTTTCGGGGCATGGCCACACCTTC.

To note about this clonotype: This may come from a read error, since a much larger clone is one base off. The genes are TRBV9 and TRBJ1-2; D gene unclear. The CDR3 has 15 residues. The V gene's germline CDR1 is SGDLS and CDR2 YYNGEE. The CDR3 here is CASSVVDPGSYGCTF. CDR3 bases: TGTGCCAGCAGCGTAGTCGACCCTGGGTCCTATGGCTGCACCTTC.

This clonotype has at least ten counts. CDR3 residues: CASSLDWETQYF. CDR3 in DNA: TGTGCCAGCAGCTTAGATTGGGAGACCCAGTACTTC. The V and J genes are TRBV11-2 and TRBJ2-5; D not resolved. Trimming stripped 0 bases from V and 5 bases from J, with 4 bases between. The CDR3 contains 12 residues. Looked up from germline, CDR1 is SGHAT and CDR2 is FQNNGV.

This clonotype appeared many times. The J gene is TRBJ2-7, the V gene TRBV4-2; D is perhaps TRBD1 (6 bases). Germline V gene sequence: CDR1 LGHNA, CDR2 YNFKEQ. Trimming took off 4 bases at V and 4 bases at J, with 11 bases between the two ends. The CDR3 runs 13 residues. The CDR3 nucleotides read TGTGCCAGCAGCCCCTTAGGGGGTTACGAGCAGTACTTC. Its translation: CASSPLGGYEQYF.

The chain has TRBV12-3 or TRBV12-4 and TRBJ1-1, with D perhaps TRBD1 (5 bases). CDR3 length: 14 amino acids. Trimming removed 6 bases at V and 1 base at J, with 12 bases between. CDR3 DNA sequence: TGTGCCAGCAGATGGACACCAAGGAACACTGAAGCTTTCTTT. It specifies CASRWTPRNTEAFF.

This clonotype has a single count. This chain uses TRBV7-9 with TRBJ2-7, with TRBD1 identical over 11 bases. V trimming: 6 bases; J trimming: 7 bases; junction bases outside the gene matches: 17. CDR1 and CDR2 (germline): SEHNR, FQNEAQ (reference sequence). The CDR3 is 17 residues long. This CDR3 reads CASRTSGQGGLAREQYF. DNA for the CDR3: TGTGCCAGCAGAACCTCGGGACAGGGGGGGCTGGCGCGTGAGCAGTACTTC.